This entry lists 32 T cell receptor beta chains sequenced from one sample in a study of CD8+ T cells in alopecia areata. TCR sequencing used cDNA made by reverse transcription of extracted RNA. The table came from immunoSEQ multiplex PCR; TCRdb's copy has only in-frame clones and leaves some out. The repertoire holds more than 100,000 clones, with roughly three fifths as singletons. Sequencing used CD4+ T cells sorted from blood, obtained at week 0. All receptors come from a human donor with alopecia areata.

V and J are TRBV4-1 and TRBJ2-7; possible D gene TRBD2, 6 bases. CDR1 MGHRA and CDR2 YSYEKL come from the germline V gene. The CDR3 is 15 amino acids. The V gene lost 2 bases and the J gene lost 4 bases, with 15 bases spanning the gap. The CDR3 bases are TGCGCCAGCAGCCAATTTGCACTAGCCCAATACGAGCAGTACTTC. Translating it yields CASSQFALAQYEQYF.

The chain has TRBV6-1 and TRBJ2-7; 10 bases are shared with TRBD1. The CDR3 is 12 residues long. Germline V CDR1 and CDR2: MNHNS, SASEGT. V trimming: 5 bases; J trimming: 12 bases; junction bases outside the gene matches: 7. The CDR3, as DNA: TGTGCCAGCAGTCAGTCCGGGACAGGGGTGTACTTC. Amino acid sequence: CASSQSGTGVYF.

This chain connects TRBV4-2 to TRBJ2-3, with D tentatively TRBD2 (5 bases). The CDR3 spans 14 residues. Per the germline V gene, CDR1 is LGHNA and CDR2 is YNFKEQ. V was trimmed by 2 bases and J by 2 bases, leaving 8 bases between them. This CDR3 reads CASSQQLDTDTQYF. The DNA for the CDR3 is TGTGCCAGCAGCCAACAACTAGACACAGATACGCAGTATTTT.

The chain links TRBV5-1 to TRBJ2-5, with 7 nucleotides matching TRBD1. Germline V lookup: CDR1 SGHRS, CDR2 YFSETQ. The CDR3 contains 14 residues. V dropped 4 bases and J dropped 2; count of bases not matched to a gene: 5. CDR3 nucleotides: TGCGCCAGCAGCCATCCGGGACAGCAAGAGACCCAGTACTTC. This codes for CASSHPGQQETQYF.

CDR3 nucleotides: TGTGCCAGCAGTCAAGTAGCGGGAGGGCCGGTCGAGCAGTACTTC. This encodes CASSQVAGGPVEQYF. The V and J genes are TRBV28 and TRBJ2-7, with 11 bases matching TRBD2. From germline, CDR1 is MDHEN and CDR2 SYDVKM. The V and J ends lost 5 bases and 6 bases, in that order; junction bases with no gene match: 9. The CDR3 covers 15 residues.

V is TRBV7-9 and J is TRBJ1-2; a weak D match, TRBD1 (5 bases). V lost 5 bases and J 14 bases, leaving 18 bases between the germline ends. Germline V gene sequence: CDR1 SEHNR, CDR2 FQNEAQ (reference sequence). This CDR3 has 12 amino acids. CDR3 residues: CASSALRAEETF. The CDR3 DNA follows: TGTGCCAGCAGCGCCCTCAGGGCGGAGGAAACCTTC.

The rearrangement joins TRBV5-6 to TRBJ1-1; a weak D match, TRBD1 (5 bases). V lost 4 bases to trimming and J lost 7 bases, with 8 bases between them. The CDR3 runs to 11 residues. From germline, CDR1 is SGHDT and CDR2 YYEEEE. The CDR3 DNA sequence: TGTGCCAGCAGCACAGGACTTGAAGCTTTCTTT. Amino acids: CASSTGLEAFF.

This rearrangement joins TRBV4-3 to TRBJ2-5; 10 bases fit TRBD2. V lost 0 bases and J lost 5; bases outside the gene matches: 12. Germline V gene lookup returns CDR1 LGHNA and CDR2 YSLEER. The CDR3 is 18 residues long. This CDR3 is CASSQDLSSGGASETQYF. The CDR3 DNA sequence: TGCGCCAGCAGCCAAGATCTTTCCAGCGGGGGGGCTTCGGAGACCCAGTACTTC.

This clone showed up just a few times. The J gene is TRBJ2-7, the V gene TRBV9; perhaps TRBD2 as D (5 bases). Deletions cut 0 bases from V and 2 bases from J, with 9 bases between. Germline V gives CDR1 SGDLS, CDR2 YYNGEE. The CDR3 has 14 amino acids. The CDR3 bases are TGTGCCAGCAGCGTAGGCGGGTTAGCCTACGAGCAGTACTTC. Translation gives CASSVGGLAYEQYF.

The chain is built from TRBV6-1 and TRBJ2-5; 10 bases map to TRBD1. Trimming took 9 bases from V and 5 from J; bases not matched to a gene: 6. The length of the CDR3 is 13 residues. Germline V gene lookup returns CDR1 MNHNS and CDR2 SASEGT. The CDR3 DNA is TGTGCCAGTGCGACAGGGGGCCGGGAGACCCAGTACTTC. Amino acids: CASATGGRETQYF.

The CDR3 spells CSVSRQGTEAFF. The CDR3 bases are TGCAGCGTTTCGAGACAGGGGACTGAAGCTTTCTTT. The V and J genes are TRBV29-1 and TRBJ1-1, with 8 bases fitting TRBD1. The germline V gene encodes CDR1 SQVTM and CDR2 ANQGSEA. The J segment lost 5 bases and the V segment lost 5 bases, leaving 4 bases of the junction unmatched. The CDR3 covers 12 residues.

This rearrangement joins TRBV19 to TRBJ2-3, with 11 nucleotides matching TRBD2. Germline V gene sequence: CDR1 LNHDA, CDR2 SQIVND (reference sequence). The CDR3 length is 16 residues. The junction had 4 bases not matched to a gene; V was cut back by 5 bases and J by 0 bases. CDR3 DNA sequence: TGTGCCAGTAGTCCCCGGACTAGCGGGAGCACAGATACGCAGTATTTT. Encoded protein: CASSPRTSGSTDTQYF.

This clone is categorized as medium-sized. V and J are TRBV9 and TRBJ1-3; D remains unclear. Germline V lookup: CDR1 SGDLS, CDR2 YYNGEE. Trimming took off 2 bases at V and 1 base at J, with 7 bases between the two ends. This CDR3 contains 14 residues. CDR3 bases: TGTGCCAGCAGCGTTAAGTTATCTGGAAACACCATATATTTT. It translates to CASSVKLSGNTIYF.

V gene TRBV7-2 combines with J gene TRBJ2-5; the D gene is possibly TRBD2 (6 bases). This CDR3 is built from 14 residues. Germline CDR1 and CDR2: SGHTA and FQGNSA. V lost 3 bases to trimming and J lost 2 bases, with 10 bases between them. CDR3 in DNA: TGTGCCAGCAGCTTGCAGGGAGGACAAGAGACCCAGTACTTC. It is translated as CASSLQGGQETQYF. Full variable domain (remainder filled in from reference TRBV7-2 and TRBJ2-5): GAGVSQSPSNKVTEKGKDVELRCDPISGHTALYWYRQSLGQGLEFLIYFQGNSAPDKSGLPSDRFSAERTGGSVSTLTIQRTQQEDSAVYLCASSLQGGQETQYFGPGTRLLVL.

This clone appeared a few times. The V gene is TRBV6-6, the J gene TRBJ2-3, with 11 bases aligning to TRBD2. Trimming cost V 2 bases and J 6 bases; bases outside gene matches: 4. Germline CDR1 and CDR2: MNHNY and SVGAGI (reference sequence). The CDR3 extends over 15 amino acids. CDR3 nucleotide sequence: TGTGCCAGCAGTTACCTAACTAGCGGGAGTGATACGCAGTATTTT. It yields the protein CASSYLTSGSDTQYF.

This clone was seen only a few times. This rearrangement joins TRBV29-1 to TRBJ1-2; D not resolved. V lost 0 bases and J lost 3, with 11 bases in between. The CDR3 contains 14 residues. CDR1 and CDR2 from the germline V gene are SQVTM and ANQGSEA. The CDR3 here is CSVEDLGGYYGYTF. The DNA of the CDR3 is TGCAGCGTTGAAGATCTAGGAGGGTACTATGGCTACACCTTC.

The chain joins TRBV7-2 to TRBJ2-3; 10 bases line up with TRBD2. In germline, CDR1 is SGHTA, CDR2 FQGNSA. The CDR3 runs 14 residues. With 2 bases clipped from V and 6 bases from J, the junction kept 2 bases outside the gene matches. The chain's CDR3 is CASSLLAGEDTQYF. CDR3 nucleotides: TGTGCCAGCAGCTTACTAGCGGGAGAGGATACGCAGTATTTT.

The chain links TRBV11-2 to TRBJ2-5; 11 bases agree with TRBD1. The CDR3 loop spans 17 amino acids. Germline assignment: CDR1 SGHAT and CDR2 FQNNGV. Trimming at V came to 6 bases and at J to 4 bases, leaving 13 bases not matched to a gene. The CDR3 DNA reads TGTGCCAGCAGTTTACAGACTACCGGGACAGGGGGAGAGACCCAGTACTTC. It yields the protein CASSLQTTGTGGETQYF.

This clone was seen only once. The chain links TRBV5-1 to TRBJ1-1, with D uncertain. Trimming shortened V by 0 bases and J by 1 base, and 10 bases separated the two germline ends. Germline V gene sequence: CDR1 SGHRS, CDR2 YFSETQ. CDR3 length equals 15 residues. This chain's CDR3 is CASSLERHANTEAFF. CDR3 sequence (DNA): TGCGCCAGCAGCTTGGAGAGACATGCGAACACTGAAGCTTTCTTT.

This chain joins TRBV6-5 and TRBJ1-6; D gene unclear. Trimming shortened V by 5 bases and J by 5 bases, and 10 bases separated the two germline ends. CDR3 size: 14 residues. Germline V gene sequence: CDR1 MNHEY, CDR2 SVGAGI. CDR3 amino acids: CASSINSDNSPLHF. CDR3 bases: TGTGCCAGCAGTATCAACAGCGATAATTCACCCCTCCACTTT.

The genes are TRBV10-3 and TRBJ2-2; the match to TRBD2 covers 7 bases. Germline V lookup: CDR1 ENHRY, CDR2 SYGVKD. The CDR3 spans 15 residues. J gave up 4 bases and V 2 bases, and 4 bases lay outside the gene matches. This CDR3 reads CAISEVWEGTGELFF. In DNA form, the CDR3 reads TGTGCCATCAGTGAGGTTTGGGAGGGCACCGGGGAGCTGTTTTTT.

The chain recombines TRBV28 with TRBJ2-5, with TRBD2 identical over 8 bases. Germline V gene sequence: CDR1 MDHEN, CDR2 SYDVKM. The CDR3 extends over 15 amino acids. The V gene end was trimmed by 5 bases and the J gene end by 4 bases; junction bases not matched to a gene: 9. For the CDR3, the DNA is TGTGCCAGCAGTCAGCGGGAGATCTCCAGAGAGACCCAGTACTTC. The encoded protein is CASSQREISRETQYF.

This chain's CDR3 is CASSLERTSGQETQYF. CDR3 DNA: TGTGCCAGCAGCTTAGAGAGGACTAGCGGCCAAGAGACCCAGTACTTC. The genes are TRBV11-2 and TRBJ2-5, with TRBD2 matching 10 bases. J was trimmed by 1 base and V by 0 bases; bases with no gene match: 2. There are 16 residues in the CDR3. Germline V CDR1 and CDR2: SGHAT, FQNNGV.

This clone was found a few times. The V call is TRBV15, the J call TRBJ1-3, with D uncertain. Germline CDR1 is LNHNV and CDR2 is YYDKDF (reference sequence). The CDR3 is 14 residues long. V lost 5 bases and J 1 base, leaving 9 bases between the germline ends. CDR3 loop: CATSFGGSGNTIYF. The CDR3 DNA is TGTGCCACCAGCTTCGGAGGATCTGGAAACACCATATATTTT.

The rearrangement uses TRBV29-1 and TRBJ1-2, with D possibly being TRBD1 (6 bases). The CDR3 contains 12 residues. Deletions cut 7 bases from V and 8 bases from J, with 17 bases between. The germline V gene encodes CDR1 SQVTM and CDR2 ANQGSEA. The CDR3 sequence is CSARTGGHGYTF. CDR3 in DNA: TGCAGCGCCAGAACTGGGGGCCACGGCTACACCTTC.

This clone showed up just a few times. Here the CDR3 reads CASRWWGGRFTDTQYF. For the CDR3, the DNA is TGTGCCAGCAGGTGGTGGGGCGGGAGGTTCACAGATACGCAGTATTTT. The chain combines TRBV28 with TRBJ2-3; the match to TRBD2 covers 8 bases. Germline CDR1 and CDR2: MDHEN and SYDVKM. This CDR3 contains 16 residues. Trimming took 6 bases from V and 2 from J; bases not matched to a gene: 10. The full variable domain, its missing parts supplied by reference TRBV28 and TRBJ2-3, is DVKVTQSSRYLVKRTGEKVFLECVQDMDHENMFWYRQDPGLGLRLIYFSYDVKMKEKGDIPEGYSVSREKKERFSLILESASTNQTSMYLCASRWWGGRFTDTQYFGPGTRLTVL.

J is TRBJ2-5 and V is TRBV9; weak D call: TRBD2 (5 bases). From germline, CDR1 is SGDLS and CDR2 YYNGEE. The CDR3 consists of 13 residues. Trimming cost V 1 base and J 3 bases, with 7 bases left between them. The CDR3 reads CASSVSGEETQYF. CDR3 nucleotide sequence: TGTGCCAGCAGCGTATCCGGGGAAGAGACCCAGTACTTC.

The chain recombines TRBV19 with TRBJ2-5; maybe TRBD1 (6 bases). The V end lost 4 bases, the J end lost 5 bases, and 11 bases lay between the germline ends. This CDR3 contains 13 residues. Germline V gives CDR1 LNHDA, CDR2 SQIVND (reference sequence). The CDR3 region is CASSNRVGETQYF. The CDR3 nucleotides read TGTGCCAGTAGTAACAGGGTAGGGGAGACCCAGTACTTC.

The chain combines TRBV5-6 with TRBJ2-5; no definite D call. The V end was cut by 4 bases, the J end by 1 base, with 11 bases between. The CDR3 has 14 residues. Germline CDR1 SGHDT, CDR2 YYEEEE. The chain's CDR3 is CASSLRGTQETQYF. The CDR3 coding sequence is TGTGCCAGCAGCCTACGCGGAACCCAAGAGACCCAGTACTTC.

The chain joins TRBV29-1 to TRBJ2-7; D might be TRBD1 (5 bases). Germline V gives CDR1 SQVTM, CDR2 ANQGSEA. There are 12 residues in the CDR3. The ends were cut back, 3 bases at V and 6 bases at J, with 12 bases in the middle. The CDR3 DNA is TGCAGCGTTGAGGGGCCCTCCACCGAGCAGTACTTC. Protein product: CSVEGPSTEQYF.

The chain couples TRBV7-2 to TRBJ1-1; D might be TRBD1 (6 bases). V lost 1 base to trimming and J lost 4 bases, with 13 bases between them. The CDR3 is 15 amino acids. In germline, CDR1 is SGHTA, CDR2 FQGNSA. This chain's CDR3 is CASSLGMGGGTEAFF. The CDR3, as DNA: TGTGCCAGCAGCTTAGGTATGGGGGGCGGCACTGAAGCTTTCTTT.

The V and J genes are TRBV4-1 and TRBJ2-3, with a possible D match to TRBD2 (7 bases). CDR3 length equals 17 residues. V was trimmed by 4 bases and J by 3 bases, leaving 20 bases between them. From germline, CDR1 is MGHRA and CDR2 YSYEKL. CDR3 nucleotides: TGCGCCAGCAGCCCCCACCACTTCGCGGGGGCAACAGATACGCAGTATTTT. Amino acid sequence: CASSPHHFAGATDTQYF.